This entry lists 17 T cell receptor beta chains sequenced from one sample in a study of blood T cell repertoires in COVID-19 (dated by TCRdb to about 2020). The library came from the immunoSEQ multiplex PCR assay. Drawn from immuneACCESS, this table holds only the in-frame rearrangements with V and J called that TCRdb kept. Clones are partly lost; checked studies trace under half to an unresolved V gene and leave the rest unexplained. The sample table records about 68,000 clones; roughly nine tenths of these occur just once. The top ten clonotypes cover roughly 3.1% of the sample. Sequences were obtained from peripheral blood. The receptors here all came from a woman in her fifties or sixties with COVID-19, enrolled during active disease.

The V gene is TRBV13, the J gene TRBJ2-1, with TRBD1 as a possible D gene (7 bases). V shed 3 bases and J shed 2 bases, with 11 bases lying between them. The CDR3 runs to 15 residues. CDR1 is PRHDT and CDR2 is FYEKMQ in the germline V gene (reference sequence). DNA for the CDR3: TGTGCCAGCAGCTTGGGCAGGGGGGCCTACAATGAGCAGTTCTTC. Translation gives CASSLGRGAYNEQFF.

The gene calls are TRBV28 and TRBJ1-1; D unclear. V shed 6 bases and J shed 1 base, with 12 bases lying between them. This CDR3 contains 14 residues. Germline-derived CDR1 and CDR2 are MDHEN and SYDVKM. The CDR3: CASSEQSQNTEAFF. CDR3 DNA: TGTGCCAGCAGCGAACAGAGCCAGAACACTGAAGCTTTCTTT.

V usage is TRBV7-2 and J usage is TRBJ2-2; 7 bases line up with TRBD2. Trimming took 5 bases from V and 5 from J; bases not matched to a gene: 17. The germline V gene has CDR1 SGHTA and CDR2 FQGNSA. The CDR3 consists of 18 residues. The CDR3 sequence: CASSPSGYGRQTTGELFF. CDR3 nucleotide sequence: TGTGCCAGCAGCCCTAGTGGGTACGGGAGGCAGACTACCGGGGAGCTGTTTTTT.

The chain joins TRBV18 to TRBJ2-5; D is perhaps TRBD2 (5 bases). The CDR3 runs to 13 residues. Germline V gene data show CDR1 as KGHSH and CDR2 as LQKENI. Trimming left V 3 bases short and J 3 bases short, with 8 bases between. The CDR3 region is CASSPRGKETQYF. The CDR3, as DNA: TGTGCCAGCTCACCGCGAGGGAAAGAGACCCAGTACTTC. Using reference TRBV18 and TRBJ2-5 for the parts outside the CDR3, the full variable domain is NAGVMQNPRHLVRRRGQEARLRCSPMKGHSHVYWYRQLPEEGLKFMVYLQKENIIDESGMPKERFSAEFPKEGPSILRIQQVVRGDSAAYFCASSPRGKETQYFGPGTRLLVL.

The V gene is TRBV28, the J gene TRBJ1-3, with 9 bases fitting TRBD1. V dropped 5 bases and J dropped 4; count of bases not matched to a gene: 3. Germline loops: CDR1 MDHEN, CDR2 SYDVKM. The CDR3 consists of 14 residues. CDR3 loop: CASSPGQGGNTIYF. CDR3 coding DNA: TGTGCCAGCAGTCCTGGACAGGGGGGAAACACCATATATTTT.

The genes are TRBV5-1 and TRBJ2-7; a weak D match, TRBD1 (5 bases). This CDR3 is 14 amino acids long. Germline values: CDR1 SGHRS, CDR2 YFSETQ. The ends were cut back, 2 bases at V and 2 bases at J, with 11 bases in the middle. The CDR3 loop reads CASSLDTGAYEQYF. The CDR3 DNA reads as TGCGCCAGCAGCTTAGACACAGGAGCCTACGAGCAGTACTTC.

The chain uses TRBV28 and TRBJ2-7; 9 bases map to TRBD1. The germline gives CDR1 MDHEN, CDR2 SYDVKM. The CDR3 is 16 residues long. The J segment lost 1 base and the V segment lost 4 bases, leaving 8 bases of the junction unmatched. The CDR3 spells CASSSKAGQGSYEQYF. The CDR3 DNA follows: TGTGCCAGCAGTTCCAAAGCGGGACAGGGTTCCTACGAGCAGTACTTC.

This clone was found once. The chain recombines TRBV28 with TRBJ1-6; TRBD1 aligns across 7 bases. The CDR3 is 16 amino acids. J lost 0 bases, V lost 6 bases, and 5 bases had no gene match. Germline V gene sequence: CDR1 MDHEN, CDR2 SYDVKM. Here the CDR3 DNA reads TGTGCCAGCAGATACAGGGGCGGCTCCTATAATTCACCCCTCCACTTT. Translation gives CASRYRGGSYNSPLHF.

This chain connects TRBV24-1 to TRBJ1-1; 10 bases are a match to TRBD1. The CDR3 totals 15 residues. Trimming cost V 5 bases and J 11 bases; bases outside gene matches: 13. Germline assignment: CDR1 KGHDR and CDR2 SFDVKD. CDR3 amino acids: CATSAPGQGPQGAFF. The CDR3 coding sequence is TGTGCCACCAGTGCTCCGGGACAGGGGCCTCAAGGGGCTTTCTTT.

This clone was counted a single time. The V gene is TRBV19, the J gene TRBJ1-5, with unresolved D. The germline V gene has CDR1 LNHDA and CDR2 SQIVND (reference sequence). With 6 bases removed from V and 0 bases from J, the gap between germline ends came to 9 bases. The CDR3 has 14 amino acids. The CDR3 DNA follows: TGTGCCAGTAGCCCGCTAGTTAGCAATCAGCCCCAGCATTTT. As protein: CASSPLVSNQPQHF.

The chain couples TRBV7-9 to TRBJ1-1, with a possible D match to TRBD1 (5 bases). CDR1 is SEHNR, CDR2 FQNEAQ, per germline (reference sequence). The V end was cut by 5 bases, the J end by 8 bases, with 12 bases between. The CDR3 extends over 12 amino acids. CDR3 residues: CASSDRGTEAFF. CDR3 in DNA: TGTGCCAGCAGCGATCGGGGGACCGAAGCTTTCTTT.

The chain combines TRBV4-1 with TRBJ1-2, with D maybe TRBD1 (6 bases). This CDR3 is 17 amino acids long. V dropped 1 base and J dropped 0 bases, with 15 bases sitting between them. CDR1 is MGHRA and CDR2 is YSYEKL in the germline V gene. The CDR3 region has the DNA TGCGCCAGCAGCCAAGCGGCCAGGGGCAGCGCTAACTATGGCTACACCTTC. Encoded protein: CASSQAARGSANYGYTF.

The chain carries TRBV6-2 or TRBV6-3 and TRBJ2-1; 12 positions match TRBD2. The CDR3 loop spans 19 amino acids. V lost 3 bases to trimming and J lost 7 bases; unmatched junction nucleotides: 16. Germline V gives CDR1 MNHEY, CDR2 SVGEGT. As DNA, the CDR3 is TGTGCCAGCAGTTATCGCGAACTAGCGGGGGGACAAGTGGTGAATGAGCAGTTCTTC. It is translated as CASSYRELAGGQVVNEQFF.

The chain uses TRBV6-1 and TRBJ1-1, with D uncertain. The CDR3 contains 12 residues. V lost 0 bases to trimming and J lost 12 bases, with 11 bases between them. Germline V lookup: CDR1 MNHNS, CDR2 SASEGT. CDR3 DNA sequence: TGTGCCAGCAGTGAAGCGCGGGCAGTACCTTTCTTT. Translation: CASSEARAVPFF.

The gene calls are TRBV18 and TRBJ1-1; D might be TRBD1 (6 bases). This CDR3 comprises 16 residues. Germline V CDR1 and CDR2: KGHSH, LQKENI. V was pared by 5 bases and J by 5 bases, with 21 bases between. CDR3 DNA: TGTGCCAGCTCAAGTAGTAGGGGGAGGGGGAGAACTGAAGCTTTCTTT. Translated: CASSSSRGRGRTEAFF.

The chain has TRBV2 and TRBJ2-2, with 8 positions matching TRBD2. Germline V gene lookup returns CDR1 SNHLY and CDR2 FYNNEI. This CDR3 has 15 residues. Trimming removed 7 bases from V and 3 bases from J; junction bases left unmatched: 7. CDR3 nucleotides: TGTGCCAGCAAGATAGCGGGATCTGACACCGGGGAGCTGTTTTTT. Its protein is CASKIAGSDTGELFF. Full variable domain (outside the CDR3, taken from reference TRBV2 and TRBJ2-2): EPEVTQTPSHQVTQMGQEVILRCVPISNHLYFYWYRQILGQKVEFLVSFYNNEISEKSEIFDDQFSVERPDGSNFTLKIRSTKLEDSAMYFCASKIAGSDTGELFFGEGSRLTVL.

CDR3 DNA sequence: TGCAGTGCTAGTGGGAGGGGCTACCCTAGGGAAAAACTGTTTTTT. Translation gives CSASGRGYPREKLFF. This chain links TRBV20-1 with TRBJ1-4; possible D gene TRBD1, 5 bases. Germline CDR1 and CDR2: DFQATT and SNEGSKA (reference sequence). This CDR3 has 15 residues. V lost 3 bases, J lost 8 bases, and 19 bases lay in between.